The clone carrying this TCR beta chain has just a few counts. Its antigen is still unknown. Described treatment: oral pan-JAK inhibitor, 5-10 mg twice daily. From alopecia areata patients, lesional scalp punch biopsies and peripheral blood were collected. This sample stems from a study of CD8+ T cells in alopecia areata. Reverse transcribed after extraction, RNA yielded cDNA as the sequencing template. Repertoires were generated with immunoSEQ multiplex PCR, while TCRdb's copy carries only in-frame clones and drops some. The table records 95,000 to 100,000 clones, about 58% of them present only once. General observations from the study: Tofacitinib yielded significantly lower scalp clonality and fewer expanded CD8+ clones among the top 100.

Here the sequenced sample was CD8+ T cells sorted from blood, taken at week 4, from a patient treated with tofacitinib. The clonotype originates from a human donor with alopecia areata.

The CDR3 region is CASSQDWRTEDTQYF. The DNA for the CDR3 is TGCGCCAGCAGCCAAGATTGGAGGACTGAGGATACGCAGTATTTT. The chain couples TRBV4-3 to TRBJ2-3, with D possibly TRBD2 on 5 matching bases. Trimming cost V 0 bases and J 6 bases, with 13 bases left between them. Per the germline V gene, CDR1 is LGHNA and CDR2 is YSLEER. This CDR3 is built from 15 residues.